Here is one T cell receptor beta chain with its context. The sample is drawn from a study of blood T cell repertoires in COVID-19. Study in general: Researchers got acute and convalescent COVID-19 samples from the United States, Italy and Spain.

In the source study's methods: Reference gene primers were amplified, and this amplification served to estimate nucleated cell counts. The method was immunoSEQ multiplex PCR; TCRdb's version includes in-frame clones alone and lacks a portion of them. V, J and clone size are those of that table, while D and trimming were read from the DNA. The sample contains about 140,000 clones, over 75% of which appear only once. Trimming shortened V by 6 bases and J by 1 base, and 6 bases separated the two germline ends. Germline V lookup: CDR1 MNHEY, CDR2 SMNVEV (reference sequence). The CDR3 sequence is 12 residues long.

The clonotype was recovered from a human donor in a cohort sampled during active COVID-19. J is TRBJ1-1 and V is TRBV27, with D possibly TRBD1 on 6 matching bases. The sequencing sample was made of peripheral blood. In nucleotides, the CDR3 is TGTGCCAGCAGGACAGGGAACACTGAAGCTTTCTTT. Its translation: CASRTGNTEAFF.